The next 27 T cell receptor beta chains were all read from a single sample in a study of CD8+ T cells in alopecia areata. Treatment meaning: oral pan-JAK inhibitor, 5-10 mg twice daily. The authors extracted RNA and reverse transcribed it into cDNA as the sequencing template. Measured with immunoSEQ multiplex PCR; TCRdb has only the in-frame clones, and not every one. Of hundreds of thousands of clones in the sample, 35% to 40% are singletons; the top ten hold around 0.48%. Sample: CD4+ T cells sorted from blood, taken at approximately week 30, from a patient treated with tofacitinib. Source of these receptors: a human donor with alopecia areata.

This clone was found many times. The chain carries TRBV7-8 and TRBJ2-6, with TRBD2 as a possible D gene (6 bases). V lost 1 base to trimming and J lost 0 bases, with 10 bases between them. CDR1 and CDR2 from the germline V gene are SGHVS and FQNEAQ. The CDR3 is 17 residues long. The CDR3 region is CASSLGRRGSGANVLTF. The CDR3, as DNA: TGTGCCAGCAGCTTAGGGAGGAGGGGCTCTGGGGCCAACGTCCTGACTTTC.

The J gene is TRBJ2-3, the V gene TRBV10-1; tentatively, D is TRBD2 (5 bases). Germline V gene data show CDR1 as WNHNN and CDR2 as SYGVQD (reference sequence). V lost 0 bases to trimming and J lost 11 bases, with 18 bases between them. This CDR3 is 15 amino acids long. CDR3 coding DNA: TGCGCCAGCAGTGAGTCGACTCTACGGGAAATACTGCAGTATTTT. Translated: CASSESTLREILQYF.

The chain has TRBV19 and TRBJ1-1, with D possibly TRBD1 on 5 matching bases. V was cut by 4 bases and J by 1 base, with 13 bases left in between. This CDR3 comprises 15 residues. The germline gives CDR1 LNHDA, CDR2 SQIVND (reference sequence). CDR3 sequence reads: CASSTPAGPNTEAFF. The CDR3 DNA follows: TGTGCCAGTAGTACCCCGGCAGGGCCGAACACTGAAGCTTTCTTT.

The chain recombines TRBV30 with TRBJ2-5, with 7 bases identical to TRBD1. The CDR3 has 13 amino acids. Germline CDR1 and CDR2: GTSNPN and SVGIG (reference sequence). The V segment lost 4 bases and the J segment 1 base; nucleotides outside the gene matches: 3. The CDR3 coding sequence is TGTGCCTGGACGAGGACAGGCCAAGAGACCCAGTACTTC. It specifies CAWTRTGQETQYF.

This clone was observed a few times. Other DNA sequences in the same sample also yield this CDR3. This chain connects TRBV29-1 to TRBJ1-1; tentative D call: TRBD1 (6 bases). V was clipped by 6 bases and J by 1 base, with 9 bases between them. The CDR3 consists of 12 residues. Germline V lookup: CDR1 SQVTM, CDR2 ANQGSEA. CDR3 protein: CSVGGGNTEAFF. Here the CDR3 DNA reads TGCAGCGTGGGAGGGGGGAACACTGAAGCTTTCTTT. The full variable domain, with the rest looked up from reference TRBV29-1 and TRBJ1-1, is SAVISQKPSRDICQRGTSLTIQCQVDSQVTMMFWYRQQPGQSLTLIATANQGSEATYESGFVIDKFPISRPNLTFSTLTVSNMSPEDSSIYLCSVGGGNTEAFFGQGTRLTVV.

This chain uses TRBV7-2 with TRBJ2-3; D is ambiguous. Germline CDR1 reads SGHTA; CDR2 reads FQGNSA. V was trimmed by 2 bases and J by 2 bases, leaving 8 bases between them. The CDR3 sequence is 14 residues long. The CDR3 reads CASSLLGPTDTQYF. For the CDR3, the DNA is TGTGCCAGCAGCTTACTAGGGCCCACAGATACGCAGTATTTT.

The CDR3 loop reads CASETMATGNTEAFF. The CDR3 DNA is TGTGCCAGCGAAACGATGGCGACAGGTAACACTGAAGCTTTCTTT. V usage is TRBV7-9 and J usage is TRBJ1-1, with D tentatively TRBD1 (6 bases). The germline gives CDR1 SEHNR, CDR2 FQNEAQ (reference sequence). CDR3 length: 15 amino acids. Trimming shortened V by 8 bases and J by 2 bases, and 18 bases separated the two germline ends.

Only a few counts were recorded for this clone. The chain is built from TRBV11-2 and TRBJ2-4; perhaps TRBD2 as D (7 bases). Germline V lookup: CDR1 SGHAT, CDR2 FQNNGV. This CDR3 has 17 residues. Between the trimmed V and J ends, which lost 6 bases and 0 bases, there was a span of 18 bases. The CDR3 loop reads CASRQVGGPLAKNIQYF. In DNA, the CDR3 is TGTGCCAGCAGACAGGTGGGGGGGCCGCTAGCCAAAAACATTCAGTACTTC.

In its sample, this clone was seen a few times. This sequence joins TRBV5-6 and TRBJ2-7; D unresolved. The V gene lost 0 bases and the J gene lost 6 bases, with 7 bases spanning the gap. This CDR3 comprises 12 residues. CDR1 and CDR2 (germline): SGHDT, YYEEEE. The CDR3 sequence is CASSLDYSEQYF. CDR3 DNA sequence: TGTGCCAGCAGCTTGGACTACTCCGAGCAGTACTTC.

The V and J genes are TRBV6-4 and TRBJ1-6; perhaps TRBD1 as D (6 bases). Germline values: CDR1 MRHNA, CDR2 SNTAGT. CDR3 length: 13 amino acids. Trimming removed 4 bases at V and 8 bases at J, with 9 bases between. The CDR3 here is CASSARQDSPLHF. The CDR3 region has the DNA TGTGCCAGCAGTGCCCGACAGGATTCACCCCTCCACTTT.

The genes are TRBV27 and TRBJ2-3; 8 bases line up with TRBD2. J was trimmed by 4 bases and V by 2 bases; bases with no gene match: 11. The CDR3 has 17 residues. In germline, CDR1 is MNHEY, CDR2 SMNVEV (reference sequence). The CDR3 reads CASSLRPAGGTADTQYF. CDR3 coding DNA: TGTGCCAGCAGTTTAAGACCTGCGGGGGGAACGGCAGATACGCAGTATTTT.

This chain joins TRBV30 and TRBJ2-7; 9 nucleotides line up with TRBD2. Germline CDR1 reads GTSNPN; CDR2 reads SVGIG (reference sequence). CDR3 size: 14 residues. With V trimmed by 3 bases and J by 7 bases, 10 bases remained unmatched. This chain's CDR3 is CAWRATSGTSEQYF. The CDR3 DNA is TGTGCCTGGAGGGCGACTAGCGGAACTTCAGAGCAGTACTTC.

The chain joins TRBV29-1 to TRBJ2-5; 10 bases are shared with TRBD2. Matching the DNA end better, TRBJ2-7 makes the J call doubtful. This CDR3 is 12 amino acids long. Per germline, CDR1 SQVTM and CDR2 ANQGSEA. CDR3 loop: CSVPSGGYEQYF. For the CDR3, the DNA is TGCAGCGTTCCTAGCGGGGGTTACGAGCAGTACTTC.

This clone was observed a handful of times. CDR3 sequence reads: CASGETRPDTQYF. DNA of the CDR3: TGTGCTAGTGGTGAGACCAGACCAGATACGCAGTATTTT. The chain recombines TRBV12-5 with TRBJ2-3, with D unresolved. The CDR3 loop spans 13 amino acids. V lost 5 bases to trimming and J lost 4 bases, with 10 bases between them. Germline V gene lookup returns CDR1 LGHNT and CDR2 FRNRAP.

V and J are TRBV11-2 and TRBJ2-1, with D possibly matching TRBD2 (7 bases). Per the germline V gene, CDR1 is SGHAT and CDR2 is FQNNGV. The CDR3 extends over 16 amino acids. Trimming shortened V by 5 bases and J by 9 bases, and 23 bases separated the two germline ends. CDR3 in amino acids: CASSRGNGGPTVEQFF. Written as DNA, the CDR3 is TGTGCCAGCAGCCGGGGAAACGGGGGGCCGACAGTTGAGCAGTTCTTC.

This chain connects TRBV7-3 to TRBJ1-5; no definite D call. This CDR3 contains 12 residues. Trimming left V 4 bases short and J 5 bases short, with 6 bases between. Germline values: CDR1 SGHTA, CDR2 FQGTGA. The CDR3 DNA is TGTGCCAGCAGCTCAGAGGATCAGCCCCAGCATTTT. This sequence encodes CASSSEDQPQHF.

The chain has TRBV4-2 and TRBJ1-4, with 9 positions matching TRBD1. The CDR3 spans 18 residues. V gave up 2 bases and J gave up 7 bases; unmatched junction bases: 14. The germline gives CDR1 LGHNA, CDR2 YNFKEQ. The CDR3 DNA reads TGTGCCAGCAGCCAAAAGTCCACCCCGGGACAGGGACCTGAAAAACTGTTTTTT. Protein product: CASSQKSTPGQGPEKLFF.

The CDR3 DNA sequence: TGTGCCACCAGCAGGGCTAGCGGTACCTACGAGCAGTACTTC. Its translation is CATSRASGTYEQYF. The chain uses TRBV15 and TRBJ2-7; 7 nucleotides agree with TRBD2. This CDR3 contains 14 residues. CDR1 LNHNV and CDR2 YYDKDF come from the germline V gene (reference sequence). The trim removed 3 bases at V and 2 bases at J, leaving 4 bases unmatched.

V is TRBV29-1 and J is TRBJ1-1; TRBD1 matches at 8 bases. There are 13 residues in the CDR3. With V trimmed by 4 bases and J by 3 bases, 4 bases remained unmatched. CDR1 SQVTM and CDR2 ANQGSEA come from the germline V gene. The CDR3 coding sequence is TGCAGCGTTGTACACAGGGGGTACACTGAAGCTTTCTTT. Amino acids: CSVVHRGYTEAFF.

In this sample, this clone turned up a few times. Within the sample, other DNA sequences also encode this same CDR3. The chain combines TRBV14 with TRBJ1-1; D is unclear. The CDR3 totals 13 residues. From germline, CDR1 is SGHDN and CDR2 FVKESK. Trimming stripped 4 bases from V and 0 bases from J, with 6 bases between. The CDR3 loop is CASSLQLNTEAFF. As DNA, the CDR3 is TGTGCCAGCAGCCTACAGTTGAACACTGAAGCTTTCTTT.

This clone came up a few times. The rearrangement uses TRBV5-1 and TRBJ1-6, with D maybe TRBD1 (5 bases). Trimming left V 3 bases short and J 7 bases short, with 8 bases between. This CDR3 spans 13 amino acids. Germline V CDR1 and CDR2: SGHRS, YFSETQ. The CDR3 reads CASSSGGNSPLHF. CDR3 nucleotides: TGCGCCAGCAGCTCGGGGGGAAATTCACCCCTCCACTTT.

This chain links TRBV29-1 with TRBJ2-2; D is ambiguous. Per germline, CDR1 SQVTM and CDR2 ANQGSEA. Trimming left V 4 bases short and J 3 bases short, with 12 bases between. CDR3 length: 14 amino acids. The CDR3 nucleotides are TGCAGCGTTGGGGGTCGGTTGGACACCGGGGAGCTGTTTTTT. It codes for CSVGGRLDTGELFF.

The chain combines TRBV25-1 with TRBJ2-7; unclear D gene. V was trimmed by 3 bases and J by 0 bases, leaving 3 bases between them. CDR3 size: 12 residues. Looked up from germline, CDR1 is MGHDK and CDR2 is SYGVNS. The CDR3 DNA sequence: TGTGCCAGCAGTGACAGCTCCTACGAGCAGTACTTC. Encoded protein: CASSDSSYEQYF.

This rearrangement joins TRBV14 to TRBJ2-1, with TRBD2 matching over 15 bases. Germline loops: CDR1 SGHDN, CDR2 FVKESK. After removal of 4 bases from V and 4 bases from J, the junction contained 8 bases not matched to a gene. The CDR3 is 18 residues long. CDR3: CASSPRTSGGASYNEQFF. The CDR3 DNA sequence: TGTGCCAGCAGCCCGAGGACTAGCGGGGGGGCCTCTTACAATGAGCAGTTCTTC.

V gene TRBV4-1 combines with J gene TRBJ2-7; D remains unclear. This CDR3 comprises 15 residues. Per the germline V gene, CDR1 is MGHRA and CDR2 is YSYEKL. The V end was cut by 0 bases, the J end by 0 bases, with 9 bases between. As DNA, the CDR3 is TGCGCCAGCAGCCAAGAAGGTCCCGGCTCCTACGAGCAGTACTTC. It specifies CASSQEGPGSYEQYF.

This clone was recorded a few times. The chain joins TRBV7-9 to TRBJ2-1; D perhaps matches TRBD1 (7 bases). Germline assignment: CDR1 SEHNR and CDR2 FQNEAQ (reference sequence). Trimming shortened V by 5 bases and J by 5 bases, and 28 bases separated the two germline ends. The CDR3 totals 19 residues. The CDR3 region has the DNA TGTGCCAGCAGCCCGCGGGGCCACCGGGGCAGGGGGTGGCACAATGAGCAGTTCTTC. Translated, it gives CASSPRGHRGRGWHNEQFF.

The chain joins TRBV5-1 to TRBJ2-3; D is possibly TRBD1 (6 bases). Germline V gene lookup returns CDR1 SGHRS and CDR2 YFSETQ. The CDR3 is made up of 12 amino acids. Trimming cost V 4 bases and J 4 bases, with 7 bases left between them. For the CDR3, the DNA is TGCGCCAGCAGCGGGGGCCCAGATACGCAGTATTTT. Its protein product is CASSGGPDTQYF.